This T cell receptor (beta chain) stems from a study of siplizumab effects on memory and regulatory T cells. General study results and limits: Few alloreactive clones mapped to unstimulated subsets. Naive T cells appeared more varied than memory cells and looked like key alloresponse contributors. Some alloreactive sequences were traceable to unstimulated CD4+ memory cells, and siplizumab significantly reduced them.

With 4 bases removed from V and 2 bases from J, the gap between germline ends came to 3 bases. This CDR3 is built from 11 residues. Germline lookup yields CDR1 SEHNR and CDR2 FQNEAQ (reference sequence). As concerns this clone: The antigen remains unidentified.

Sequencing used immunoSEQ multiplex PCR; TCRdb keeps in-frame clones, though not all of them. The table has approximately 40,000 clones, 89% seen once. Material for sequencing was naive CD4+ T cells sorted from blood. This rearrangement joins TRBV7-9 to TRBJ2-7; D call uncertain. The receptor was derived from a human donor in good health. Here the CDR3 reads CASSSAYEQYF. The CDR3, as DNA: TGTGCCAGCAGCTCCGCCTACGAGCAGTACTTC.